Below, 22 T cell receptor beta chains from the same sample are listed, as sequenced in a study of graft-versus-host responses after intestinal transplantation. These receptors' targets are unknown. Assay: immunoSEQ multiplex PCR; the TCRdb copy retains only in-frame clones and omits some. This table has approximately 90,000 clones, 88% appearing once. The sequencing used unstimulated CD4+ T cells sorted from spleen or lymph node cells, collected before transplant. Source of these receptors: a human donor who was the organ donor for an intestinal transplant.

The chain carries TRBV5-1 and TRBJ2-4; possibly TRBD2 for D (6 bases). From germline, CDR1 is SGHRS and CDR2 YFSETQ. V lost 1 base, J lost 1 base, and 15 bases lay in between. The CDR3 runs to 17 residues. The CDR3 coding sequence is TGCGCCAGCAGCTTGCGTGAGGGGAGGAGGGCCAAAAACATTCAGTACTTC. As protein: CASSLREGRRAKNIQYF.

The gene calls are TRBV2 and TRBJ2-1; the match to TRBD2 covers 10 bases. CDR1 and CDR2 from the germline V gene are SNHLY and FYNNEI. J was trimmed by 5 bases and V by 1 base; bases with no gene match: 5. This CDR3 contains 16 residues. The DNA of the CDR3 is TGTGCCAGCAGTGAAGTCTGGACTAGCGGAAACAATGAGCAGTTCTTC. It encodes CASSEVWTSGNNEQFF.

This clone came up many times. The gene calls are TRBV30 and TRBJ1-1, with 7 bases lining up with TRBD1. CDR1 and CDR2 from the germline V gene are GTSNPN and SVGIG (reference sequence). CDR3 length: 13 amino acids. The ends lost 4 bases at V and 5 bases at J; junction bases unmatched: 7. CDR3: CAWTRQGRTEAFF. CDR3 sequence (DNA): TGTGCCTGGACCCGACAGGGACGGACTGAAGCTTTCTTT.

This clone was detected once. V is TRBV19 and J is TRBJ1-2; 7 bases match TRBD1. Germline loops: CDR1 LNHDA, CDR2 SQIVND (reference sequence). Germline trimming cut 6 bases from V and 4 bases from J; bases unmatched to any gene: 8. This CDR3 comprises 14 residues. In nucleotides, the CDR3 is TGTGCCAGTAGGAACAGGGGCGGTGGCTATGGCTACACCTTC. Translation gives CASRNRGGGYGYTF. Full variable domain (missing parts from reference TRBV19 and TRBJ1-2): DGGITQSPKYLFRKEGQNVTLSCEQNLNHDAMYWYRQDPGQGLRLIYYSQIVNDFQKGDIAEGYSVSREKKESFPLTVTSAQKNPTAFYLCASRNRGGGYGYTFGSGTRLTVV.

The genes are TRBV7-2 and TRBJ2-5, with D unclear. The V end was cut by 5 bases, the J end by 2 bases, with 18 bases between. Germline CDR1 SGHTA, CDR2 FQGNSA. The CDR3 length is 16 residues. CDR3 region: CASSPGASRVQETQYF. The CDR3 nucleotides read TGTGCCAGCAGCCCCGGAGCCTCCCGAGTTCAAGAGACCCAGTACTTC.

The chain is built from TRBV11-2 and TRBJ1-1; no definite D call. The length of the CDR3 is 13 residues. Germline CDR1 reads SGHAT; CDR2 reads FQNNGV. The germline V and J ends were trimmed by 2 bases and 8 bases, with 12 bases remaining between them. CDR3 in amino acids: CASSLSGFTEAFF. The CDR3 bases are TGTGCCAGCAGCTTATCGGGATTTACCGAAGCTTTCTTT.

The chain is built from TRBV2 and TRBJ2-5; D is possibly TRBD1 (5 bases). Trimming stripped 8 bases from V and 4 bases from J, with 17 bases between. The CDR3 consists of 14 residues. Germline V gene lookup returns CDR1 SNHLY and CDR2 FYNNEI. CDR3 coding DNA: TGTGCCAGCTCGTATTCCAGGGTAACAGAGACCCAGTACTTC. It codes for CASSYSRVTETQYF.

This clone was detected only once. The rearrangement uses TRBV27 and TRBJ1-1; D not certain. Trimming left V 3 bases short and J 5 bases short, with 10 bases between. Germline CDR1 reads MNHEY; CDR2 reads SMNVEV (reference sequence). There are 13 residues in the CDR3. The CDR3 spells CASSFRGPTEAFF. CDR3 DNA: TGTGCCAGCAGTTTCCGAGGCCCGACTGAAGCTTTCTTT.

This clone is a singleton in its sample. The V call is TRBV5-1, the J call TRBJ1-3; D gene unclear. The germline CDR1 and CDR2 sequences are SGHRS and YFSETQ. With 4 bases removed from V and 4 bases from J, the gap between germline ends came to 15 bases. CDR3 size: 15 residues. The CDR3 DNA reads TGCGCCAGCAGCGAAACCGGGATCGAAGGAAACACCATATATTTT. Translated: CASSETGIEGNTIYF. Supplemented by reference TRBV5-1 and TRBJ1-3, the full variable domain reads KAGVTQTPRYLIKTRGQQVTLSCSPISGHRSVSWYQQTPGQGLQFLFEYFSETQRNKGNFPGRFSGRQFSNSRSEMNVSTLELGDSALYLCASSETGIEGNTIYFGEGSWLTVV.

CDR3 sequence (DNA): TGTGCCAGCAGCCAAAGAGGAGGGCCCCCGGAGGAAGATACGCAGTATTTT. Translated: CASSQRGGPPEEDTQYF. This rearrangement joins TRBV7-3 to TRBJ2-3; D may be TRBD2 (6 bases). From germline, CDR1 is SGHTA and CDR2 FQGTGA. This CDR3 is 17 amino acids long. V was shortened by 5 bases and J by 5 bases, with 23 bases between the two germline ends.

The chain employs TRBV28 and TRBJ1-5; D might be TRBD1 (5 bases). The CDR3 is 16 residues long. Germline V gene sequence: CDR1 MDHEN, CDR2 SYDVKM. V lost 7 bases and J 0 bases, leaving 16 bases between the germline ends. The CDR3 region has the DNA TGTGCCAGCAATTTCGGGACTTTTTTTAGCAATCAGCCCCAGCATTTT. This codes for CASNFGTFFSNQPQHF. Together with reference TRBV28 and TRBJ1-5, the CDR3 gives the full variable domain: DVKVTQSSRYLVKRTGEKVFLECVQDMDHENMFWYRQDPGLGLRLIYFSYDVKMKEKGDIPEGYSVSREKKERFSLILESASTNQTSMYLCASNFGTFFSNQPQHFGDGTRLSIL.

A remark on this clone: Other DNA variants within this sample encode the same CDR3. The rearrangement uses TRBV6-5 and TRBJ2-7; 7 nucleotides agree with TRBD1. The V gene's germline CDR1 is MNHEY and CDR2 SVGAGI. Trimming cost V 2 bases and J 6 bases; bases outside gene matches: 1. CDR3 size: 12 residues. Written as DNA, the CDR3 is TGTGCCAGCAGTTACCCAGGGGGCGAGCAGTACTTC. Translated, it gives CASSYPGGEQYF.

This chain connects TRBV6-4 to TRBJ2-2; 8 bases match TRBD2. The V gene's germline CDR1 is MRHNA and CDR2 SNTAGT. Unmatched junction bases numbered 5, after V lost 4 bases and J lost 7 bases. The length of the CDR3 is 14 residues. CDR3 amino acids: CASSASGGVGELFF. The CDR3 DNA sequence: TGTGCCAGCAGTGCGAGCGGGGGAGTCGGGGAGCTGTTTTTT.

The genes are TRBV4-1 and TRBJ1-4, with 11 bases lining up with TRBD1. V shed 2 bases, J shed 3 bases, and the junction held 5 bases outside the gene matches. Per germline, CDR1 MGHRA and CDR2 YSYEKL. The CDR3 runs 17 residues. CDR3 in DNA: TGCGCCAGCAGCCAATTGGACAGGGGGCAATCTAATGAAAAACTGTTTTTT. This gives the protein CASSQLDRGQSNEKLFF.

This chain connects TRBV7-8 to TRBJ1-1; 7 positions match TRBD1. The germline V gene has CDR1 SGHVS and CDR2 FQNEAQ. Trimming removed 5 bases from V and 0 bases from J; junction bases left unmatched: 6. CDR3 length: 15 residues. CDR3 DNA: TGTGCCAGCAGCCTCTGGGACAGAGTGAACACTGAAGCTTTCTTT. Amino acids: CASSLWDRVNTEAFF.

This chain joins TRBV5-6 and TRBJ1-1; tentatively, D is TRBD1 (5 bases). This CDR3 spans 14 amino acids. Trimming removed 4 bases at V and 6 bases at J, with 16 bases between. The germline V gene has CDR1 SGHDT and CDR2 YYEEEE. CDR3 sequence (DNA): TGTGCCAGCAGCCTGGGTCTCTCGGGGGCTGAAGCTTTCTTT. Translated, it gives CASSLGLSGAEAFF.

The genes are TRBV28 and TRBJ1-5; TRBD1 agrees at 8 bases. Per germline, CDR1 MDHEN and CDR2 SYDVKM. The CDR3 has 16 residues. V gave up 6 bases and J gave up 0 bases; unmatched junction bases: 7. CDR3 region: CASRRTGTVSNQPQHF. CDR3 nucleotide sequence: TGTGCCAGCAGGAGGACAGGGACAGTTAGCAATCAGCCCCAGCATTTT.

The chain uses TRBV7-9 and TRBJ1-2, with a weak D call TRBD1 (5 bases). This CDR3 spans 17 amino acids. Germline values: CDR1 SEHNR, CDR2 FQNEAQ (reference sequence). V was trimmed by 5 bases and J by 7 bases, leaving 26 bases between them. The CDR3 protein is CASSRYGGDIGSGGYTF. In nucleotides, the CDR3 is TGTGCCAGCAGCCGTTACGGGGGAGATATTGGTTCGGGTGGCTACACCTTC.

This chain uses TRBV18 with TRBJ2-7; 8 nucleotides agree with TRBD2. The CDR3 consists of 14 residues. With 9 bases clipped from V and 5 bases from J, the junction kept 12 bases outside the gene matches. Germline-derived CDR1 and CDR2 are KGHSH and LQKENI. DNA of the CDR3: TGTGCCAGTCACGCTCCGGGAGGGACTGACGAGCAGTACTTC. Encoded protein: CASHAPGGTDEQYF.

V and J are TRBV28 and TRBJ2-1; 11 nucleotides match TRBD1. Germline V gene sequence: CDR1 MDHEN, CDR2 SYDVKM. V lost 0 bases to trimming and J lost 6 bases; unmatched junction nucleotides: 1. This CDR3 contains 15 residues. The DNA for the CDR3 is TGTGCCAGCAGTTTATGGGGGACAGGGGGCAATGAGCAGTTCTTC. It yields the protein CASSLWGTGGNEQFF.

The CDR3 coding sequence is TGTGCCAGCTCACTTCCCGGGACTAGCGCCTACGAGCAGTACTTC. Protein: CASSLPGTSAYEQYF. The chain is built from TRBV18 and TRBJ2-7; TRBD2 matches at 10 bases. Germline assignment: CDR1 KGHSH and CDR2 LQKENI. This CDR3 spans 15 amino acids. Unmatched junction bases numbered 5, after V lost 4 bases and J lost 2 bases.

The J gene is TRBJ2-2, the V gene TRBV19, with 8 bases that match TRBD1. CDR3 length equals 15 residues. Per the germline V gene, CDR1 is LNHDA and CDR2 is SQIVND (reference sequence). Germline trimming cut 5 bases from V and 6 bases from J; bases unmatched to any gene: 8. Here the CDR3 reads CASSDRGRRAGELFF. CDR3 in DNA: TGTGCCAGTAGTGACAGGGGCCGCCGCGCCGGGGAGCTGTTTTTT.